The 11 T cell receptor beta chains presented below share a single source sample, sequenced in a study of OX40 agonist ivuxolimab in advanced cancers. Library preparation used the immunoSEQ multiplex PCR assay. TCRdb retrieved this table from immuneACCESS and kept in-frame rearrangements only. Not all clones are present; in checked studies, unresolved V genes account for under half, and no reason is known for the remainder. In this sample the table shows some 72,000 clones, around 80% of which occur a single time. Of the sample, more than 0.5% falls within the top ten clones. The source material was CD4+ or CD8+ T cells sorted from blood, sampled in a trial of the OX40 agonist ivuxolimab. The receptor set was obtained from an adult with an advanced solid tumor such as melanoma, head and neck, liver or kidney cancer.

This clone has only one observation. The V and J genes are TRBV9 and TRBJ2-2; 8 bases map to TRBD1. V lost 1 base to trimming and J lost 1 base; unmatched junction nucleotides: 3. The CDR3 loop spans 16 amino acids. Looked up from germline, CDR1 is SGDLS and CDR2 is YYNGEE. CDR3 nucleotides: TGTGCCAGCAGCGTATCGGGACAGGAGAACACCGGGGAGCTGTTTTTT. Protein sequence: CASSVSGQENTGELFF.

In nucleotides, the CDR3 is TGTGCCAGCAGTGAAGGGCGGGGGCCAACCTACGAGCAGTACTTC. Protein: CASSEGRGPTYEQYF. The rearrangement joins TRBV2 to TRBJ2-7; a possible D gene is TRBD2 (7 bases). This CDR3 contains 15 residues. V lost 1 base and J lost 2, with 12 bases in between. Germline values: CDR1 SNHLY, CDR2 FYNNEI.

J is TRBJ1-5 and V is TRBV28, with a weak D call TRBD1 (5 bases). Germline V CDR1 and CDR2: MDHEN, SYDVKM. The CDR3 totals 17 residues. Between the trimmed V and J ends, which lost 7 bases and 1 base, there was a span of 20 bases. Written as DNA, the CDR3 is TGTGCCAGCACCCCACGCCCCTGGGAGGGGAGCAATCAGCCCCAGCATTTT. As protein: CASTPRPWEGSNQPQHF.

This chain joins TRBV5-1 and TRBJ2-2, with 9 nucleotides matching TRBD1. Unmatched junction bases numbered 4, after V lost 8 bases and J lost 2 bases. Germline values: CDR1 SGHRS, CDR2 YFSETQ. The CDR3 consists of 14 residues. The CDR3 bases are TGCGCCAGTTTACAGGGGGCAAACACCGGGGAGCTGTTTTTT. Protein sequence: CASLQGANTGELFF.

The chain employs TRBV7-9 and TRBJ2-7; D is possibly TRBD1 or TRBD2 (5 bases each). The length of the CDR3 is 15 residues. V shed 4 bases and J shed 2 bases, with 15 bases lying between them. Looked up from germline, CDR1 is SEHNR and CDR2 is FQNEAQ (reference sequence). The CDR3 region has the DNA TGTGCCAGCAGCTCGCAACCGGGACCAACCTACGAGCAGTACTTC. Protein product: CASSSQPGPTYEQYF.

This chain joins TRBV30 and TRBJ1-4; 8 bases are a match to TRBD1. In germline, CDR1 is GTSNPN, CDR2 SVGIG (reference sequence). Germline trimming cut 5 bases from V and 7 bases from J; bases unmatched to any gene: 3. CDR3 length equals 12 residues. The CDR3 DNA follows: TGTGCCTGGGGACAGGGAGGTGAAAAACTGTTTTTT. Its protein is CAWGQGGEKLFF.

V gene TRBV9 combines with J gene TRBJ2-7; 9 nucleotides match TRBD2. CDR3 length: 15 residues. CDR1 SGDLS and CDR2 YYNGEE come from the germline V gene. J gave up 4 bases and V 4 bases, and 9 bases lay outside the gene matches. DNA for the CDR3: TGTGCCAGCAGCCCAACCGGGACTAGCTTTTACGAGCAGTACTTC. It yields the protein CASSPTGTSFYEQYF. Drawing the rest from reference TRBV9 and TRBJ2-7, the complete variable domain is DSGVTQTPKHLITATGQRVTLRCSPRSGDLSVYWYQQSLDQGLQFLIQYYNGEERAKGNILERFSAQQFPDLHSELNLSSLELGDSALYFCASSPTGTSFYEQYFGPGTRLTVT.

The chain recombines TRBV10-3 with TRBJ1-1, with 7 bases matching TRBD1. The length of the CDR3 is 14 residues. Germline CDR1 ENHRY, CDR2 SYGVKD. J lost 0 bases, V lost 2 bases, and 0 bases had no gene match. Here the CDR3 reads CAISETGVNTEAFF. In DNA form, the CDR3 reads TGTGCCATCAGTGAGACAGGGGTGAACACTGAAGCTTTCTTT.

This rearrangement joins TRBV28 to TRBJ1-1; D unclear. The germline gives CDR1 MDHEN, CDR2 SYDVKM. V dropped 5 bases and J dropped 0 bases, with 31 bases sitting between them. CDR3 length: 21 residues. The CDR3: CASSPFEGGLMLPIMNTEAFF. The CDR3 coding sequence is TGTGCCAGCAGTCCCTTCGAGGGCGGCTTGATGTTGCCGATCATGAACACTGAAGCTTTCTTT.

The J gene is TRBJ2-5, the V gene TRBV18; 12 bases match TRBD2. The V and J ends lost 0 bases and 4 bases, in that order; junction bases with no gene match: 15. The CDR3 loop spans 20 amino acids. Germline V gene data show CDR1 as KGHSH and CDR2 as LQKENI. Written as DNA, the CDR3 is TGTGCCAGCTCACCACCGGTAACGACTAGCGGGAGTAGGAAGCGAGAGACCCAGTACTTC. Translating gives CASSPPVTTSGSRKRETQYF.

The chain couples TRBV5-1 to TRBJ2-7, with 7 bases fitting TRBD1. CDR1 is SGHRS, CDR2 YFSETQ, per germline. J lost 2 bases, V lost 5 bases, and 16 bases had no gene match. The CDR3 length is 17 residues. CDR3 DNA sequence: TGCGCCAGCAGTCCCCGGGACAGCATATTAAGAGCCTACGAGCAGTACTTC. It yields the protein CASSPRDSILRAYEQYF. The whole variable domain, remainder taken from reference TRBV5-1 and TRBJ2-7, is KAGVTQTPRYLIKTRGQQVTLSCSPISGHRSVSWYQQTPGQGLQFLFEYFSETQRNKGNFPGRFSGRQFSNSRSEMNVSTLELGDSALYLCASSPRDSILRAYEQYFGPGTRLTVT.